The source of this T cell receptor (beta chain) is a study of T cell changes during pregnancy in multiple sclerosis. Libraries were prepared by immunoSEQ multiplex PCR; TCRdb keeps only in-frame clonotypes and omits some of them. The sample yields more than 35,000 clones, 88% seen once. Germline CDR1 and CDR2: SGDLS and YYNGEE. The CDR3 runs 14 residues. Trimming removed 3 bases from V and 1 base from J, with 10 bases in between. This chain links TRBV9 with TRBJ2-5, with a tentative D call TRBD2 (5 bases). The sequence came from a female donor in good health, enrolled as a control in a pregnancy study. The sample here was CD8+ T cells from peripheral blood mononuclear cells, taken after pregnancy. The CDR3 DNA reads as TGTGCCAGCAGCGAATCTCGGGGCCAAGAGACCCAGTACTTC. This sequence encodes CASSESRGQETQYF. Full variable domain (rest looked up from reference TRBV9 and TRBJ2-5): DSGVTQTPKHLITATGQRVTLRCSPRSGDLSVYWYQQSLDQGLQFLIQYYNGEERAKGNILERFSAQQFPDLHSELNLSSLELGDSALYFCASSESRGQETQYFGPGTRLLVL.